This T cell receptor (beta chain) was recorded in a study of T cell responses to AZD1222 COVID-19 vaccine. Clones were sequenced by immunoSEQ multiplex PCR, and TCRdb holds only the in-frame ones, with some missing. The repertoire consists of over 200,000 clones, with roughly 94% occurring once and the leading ten covering around 1.7%. This clone was counted only a few times. Its antigen remains unknown. Findings of the study overall: Sampled repertoires all dated from after the peak T cell response. Spike regions recognized by vaccine-associated CD4 TCRs spanned the protein, led by 160-218 and 743-854.

Germline CDR1 and CDR2: GTSNPN and SVGIG (reference sequence). The CDR3 covers 12 residues. Trimming took 2 bases from V and 6 from J, leaving 10 bases between them. The receptor was isolated from an adult who received the MenACWY meningococcal vaccine as a control. V is TRBV30 and J is TRBJ1-1; possible D gene TRBD1, 5 bases. Source: peripheral blood, taken 28 days after the second dose of the MenACWY control vaccine. The CDR3 nucleotides read TGTGCCTGGAGTCCAGGACATCCTGAAGCTTTCTTT. This encodes CAWSPGHPEAFF.